These T cell receptor beta chains were read from a single sample in a study of cytomegalovirus exposure and HLA in healthy donors. Some clones are missing from TCRdb's copy, which holds only in-frame ones; the method was immunoSEQ multiplex PCR. The repertoire holds 150,000 or so clones, with roughly 80% as singletons. The source material was PBMCs. Receptors were obtained from a woman in her thirties or forties in good health and CMV-seropositive. The CDR3 runs from the conserved cysteine through the conserved F or W. The D gene is left open where the match is weak.

d_call,v_call,cdr3_aa
TRBD1,TRBV19,CASSTSGTANYGYTF
NA,TRBV29-1,CSAKTVNTEAFF
TRBD2,TRBV4-3,CASSQQLAGGETQYF
NA,TRBV5-8,CASSLAGLGSGEQYF
NA,TRBV5-4,CASSLRLGGLPEQYF
NA,TRBV10-3,CAISEGRGSYNEQFF
TRBD1,TRBV10-1,CASIGGTRDRNYEQYF
TRBD1,TRBV5-6,CASSYGQGGGYTF
NA,TRBV27,CASSTSRRQPQHF
NA,TRBV7-2,CASSPIRPGPGYTF
NA,TRBV11-3,CASSELGGFGNEQFF
NA,TRBV6-1,CASRPPSNQETQYF
NA,TRBV28,CASQAGGVQPQHF
TRBD1,TRBV11-2,CASSQEPGTGLFF
NA,TRBV30,CAWTFDRYTEAFF
TRBD1,TRBV19,CASSMGTGQSYEQYF
NA,TRBV10-3,CAISEEGGRYEAFF
TRBD2,TRBV30,CAWSVRVAGGGDEQFF
TRBD1,TRBV6-6,CASSGTGYYEQYF
NA,TRBV6-6,CASSYSQGRNNEQFF
NA,TRBV5-1,CASSLTTGNTGELFF
NA,TRBV6-5,CASSYSPKRGEKLFF
NA,TRBV29-1,CSAGQNTEAFF
TRBD2,TRBV19,CASGTSGRPYSYNEQFF